This TCR beta chain came from a study of blood T cells in healthy people across ages. The use of a sample-barcoded 5' primer and a J-beta primer mix characterized a second PCR of roughly 7 to 11 cycles. TCRdb re-analysed the 5' RACE reads in MiXCR, keeping a single row per CDR3 protein. The sample lists around 710,000 distinct CDR3 sequences, approximately 43% seen once, with more than 20% in the top ten. Germline V lookup: CDR1 LGHDT, CDR2 YNNKEL (reference sequence). V was shortened by 3 bases and J by 4 bases, with 18 bases between the two germline ends. The CDR3 contains 16 residues. The chain joins TRBV3-1 to TRBJ1-2; D not resolved. This receptor was obtained from a woman in her sixties in good health. The sequenced material came from blood. The CDR3 loop reads CASSQTSGRRAYGYTF. CDR3 in DNA: TGTGCCAGCAGCCAGACTTCCGGGAGGAGAGCCTATGGCTACACCTTC.